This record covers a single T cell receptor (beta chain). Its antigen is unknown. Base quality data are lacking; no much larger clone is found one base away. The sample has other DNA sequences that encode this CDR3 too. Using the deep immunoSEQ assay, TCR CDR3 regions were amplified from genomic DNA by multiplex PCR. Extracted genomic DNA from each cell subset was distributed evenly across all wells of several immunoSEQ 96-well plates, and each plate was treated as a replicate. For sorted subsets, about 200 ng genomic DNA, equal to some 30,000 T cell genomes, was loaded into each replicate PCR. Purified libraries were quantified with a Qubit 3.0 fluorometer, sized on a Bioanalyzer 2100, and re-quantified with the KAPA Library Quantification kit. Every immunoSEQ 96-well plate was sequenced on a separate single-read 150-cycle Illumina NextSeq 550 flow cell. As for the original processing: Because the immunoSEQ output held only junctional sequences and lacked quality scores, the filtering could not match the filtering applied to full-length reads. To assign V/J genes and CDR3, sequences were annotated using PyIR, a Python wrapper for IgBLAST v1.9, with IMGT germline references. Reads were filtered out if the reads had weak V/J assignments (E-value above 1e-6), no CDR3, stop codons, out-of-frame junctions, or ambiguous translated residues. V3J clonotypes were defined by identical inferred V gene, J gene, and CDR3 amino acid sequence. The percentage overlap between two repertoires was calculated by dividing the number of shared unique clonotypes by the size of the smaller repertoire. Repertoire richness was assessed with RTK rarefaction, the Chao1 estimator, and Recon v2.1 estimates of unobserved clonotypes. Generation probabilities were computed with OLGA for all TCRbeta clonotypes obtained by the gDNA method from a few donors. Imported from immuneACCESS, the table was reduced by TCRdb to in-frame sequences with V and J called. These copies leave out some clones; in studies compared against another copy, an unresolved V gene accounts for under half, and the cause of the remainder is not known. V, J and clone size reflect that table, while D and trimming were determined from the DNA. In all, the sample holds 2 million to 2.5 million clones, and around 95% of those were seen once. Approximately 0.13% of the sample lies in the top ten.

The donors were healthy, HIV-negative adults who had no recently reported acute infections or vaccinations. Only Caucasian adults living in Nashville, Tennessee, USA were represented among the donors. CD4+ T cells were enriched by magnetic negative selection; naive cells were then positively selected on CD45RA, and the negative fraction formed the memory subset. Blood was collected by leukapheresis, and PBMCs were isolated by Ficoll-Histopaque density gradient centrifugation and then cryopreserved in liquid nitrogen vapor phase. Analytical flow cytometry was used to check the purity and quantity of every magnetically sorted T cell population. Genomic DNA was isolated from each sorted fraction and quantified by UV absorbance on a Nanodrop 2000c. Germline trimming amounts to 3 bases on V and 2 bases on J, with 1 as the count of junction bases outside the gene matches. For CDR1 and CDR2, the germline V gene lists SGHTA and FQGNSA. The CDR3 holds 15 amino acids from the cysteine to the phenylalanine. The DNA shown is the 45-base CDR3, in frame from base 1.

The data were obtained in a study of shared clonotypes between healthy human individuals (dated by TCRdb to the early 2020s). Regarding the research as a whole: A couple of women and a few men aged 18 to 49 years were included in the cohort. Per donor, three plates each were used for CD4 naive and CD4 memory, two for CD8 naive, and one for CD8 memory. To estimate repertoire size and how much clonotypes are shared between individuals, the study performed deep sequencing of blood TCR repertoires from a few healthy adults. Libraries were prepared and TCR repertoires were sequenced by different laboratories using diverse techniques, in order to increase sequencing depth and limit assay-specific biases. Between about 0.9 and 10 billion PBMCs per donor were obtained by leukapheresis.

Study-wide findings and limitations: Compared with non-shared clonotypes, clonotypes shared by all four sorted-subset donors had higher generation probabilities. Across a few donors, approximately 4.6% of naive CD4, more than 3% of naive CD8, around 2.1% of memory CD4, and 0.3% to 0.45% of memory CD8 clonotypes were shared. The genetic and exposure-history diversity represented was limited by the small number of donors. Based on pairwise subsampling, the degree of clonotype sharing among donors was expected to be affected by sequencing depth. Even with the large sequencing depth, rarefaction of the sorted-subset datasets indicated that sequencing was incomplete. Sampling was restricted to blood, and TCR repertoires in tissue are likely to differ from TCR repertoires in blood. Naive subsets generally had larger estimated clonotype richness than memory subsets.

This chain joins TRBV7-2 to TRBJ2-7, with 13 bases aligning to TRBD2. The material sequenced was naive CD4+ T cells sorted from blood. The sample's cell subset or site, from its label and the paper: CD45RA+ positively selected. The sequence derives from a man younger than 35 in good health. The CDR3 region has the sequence CASSLGTSGTYEQYF. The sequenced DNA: TGTGCCAGCAGCTTGGGGACTAGCGGGACCTACGAGCAGTACTTC. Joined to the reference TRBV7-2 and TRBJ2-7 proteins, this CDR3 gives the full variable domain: GAGVSQSPSNKVTEKGKDVELRCDPISGHTALYWYRQSLGQGLEFLIYFQGNSAPDKSGLPSDRFSAERTGGSVSTLTIQRTQQEDSAVYLCASSLGTSGTYEQYFGPGTRLTVT.